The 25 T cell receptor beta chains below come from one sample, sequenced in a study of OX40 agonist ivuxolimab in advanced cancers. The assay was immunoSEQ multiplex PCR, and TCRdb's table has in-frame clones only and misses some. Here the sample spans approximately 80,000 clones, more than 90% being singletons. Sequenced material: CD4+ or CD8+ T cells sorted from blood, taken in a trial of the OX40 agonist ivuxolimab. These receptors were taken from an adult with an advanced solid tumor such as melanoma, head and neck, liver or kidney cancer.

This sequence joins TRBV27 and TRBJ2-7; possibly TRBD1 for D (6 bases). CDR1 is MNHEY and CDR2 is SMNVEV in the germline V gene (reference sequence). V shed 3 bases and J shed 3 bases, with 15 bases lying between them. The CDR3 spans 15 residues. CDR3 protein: CASSFQGQGLYEQYF. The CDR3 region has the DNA TGTGCCAGCAGTTTCCAGGGTCAGGGGCTCTACGAGCAGTACTTC.

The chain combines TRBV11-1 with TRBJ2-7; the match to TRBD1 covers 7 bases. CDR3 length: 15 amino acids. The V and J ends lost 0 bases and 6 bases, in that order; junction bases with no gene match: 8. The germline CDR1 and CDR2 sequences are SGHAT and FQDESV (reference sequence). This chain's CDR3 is CASSLAVGQFFEQYF. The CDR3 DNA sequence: TGTGCCAGCAGCTTAGCGGTGGGACAGTTCTTCGAGCAGTACTTC.

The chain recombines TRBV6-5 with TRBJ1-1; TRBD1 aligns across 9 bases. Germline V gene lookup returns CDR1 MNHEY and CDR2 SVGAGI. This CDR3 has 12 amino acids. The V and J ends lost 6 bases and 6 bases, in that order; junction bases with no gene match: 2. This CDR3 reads CASRQGASEAFF. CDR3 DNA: TGTGCCAGCAGACAGGGGGCCTCTGAAGCTTTCTTT.

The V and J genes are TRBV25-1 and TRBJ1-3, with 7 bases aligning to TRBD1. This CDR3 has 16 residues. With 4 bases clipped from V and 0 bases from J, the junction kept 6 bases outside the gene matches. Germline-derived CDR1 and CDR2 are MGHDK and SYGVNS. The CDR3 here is CASSGPTGNSGNTIYF. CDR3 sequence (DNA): TGTGCCAGCAGTGGACCGACAGGGAACTCTGGAAACACCATATATTTT.

The CDR3 protein is CASSFPGTNEKLFF. Here the CDR3 DNA reads TGTGCCAGCAGCTTCCCGGGCACTAATGAAAAACTGTTTTTT. The V gene is TRBV5-8, the J gene TRBJ1-4; D ambiguous. V was shortened by 2 bases and J by 2 bases, with 7 bases between the two germline ends. CDR1 SGHTS and CDR2 YDEGEE come from the germline V gene. The CDR3 contains 14 residues.

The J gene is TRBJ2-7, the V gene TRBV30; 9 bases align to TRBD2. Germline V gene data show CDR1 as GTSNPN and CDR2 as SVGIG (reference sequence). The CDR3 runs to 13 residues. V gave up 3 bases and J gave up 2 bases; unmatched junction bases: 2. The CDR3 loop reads CAWRIAGAYEQYF. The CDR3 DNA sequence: TGTGCCTGGAGGATAGCGGGAGCCTACGAGCAGTACTTC.

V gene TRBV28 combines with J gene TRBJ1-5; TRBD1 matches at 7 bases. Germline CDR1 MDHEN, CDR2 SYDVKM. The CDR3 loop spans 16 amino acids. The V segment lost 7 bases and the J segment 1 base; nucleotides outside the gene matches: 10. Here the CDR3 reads CASTQVGQLSNQPQHF. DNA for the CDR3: TGTGCCAGCACACAAGTGGGACAGCTAAGCAATCAGCCCCAGCATTTT.

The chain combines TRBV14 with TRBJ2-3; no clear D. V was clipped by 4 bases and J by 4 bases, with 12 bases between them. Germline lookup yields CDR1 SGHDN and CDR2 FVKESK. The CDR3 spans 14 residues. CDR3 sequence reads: CASSPPLRADTQYF. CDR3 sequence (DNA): TGTGCCAGCAGCCCTCCCCTTAGGGCAGATACGCAGTATTTT. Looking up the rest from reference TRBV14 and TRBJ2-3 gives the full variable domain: EAGVTQFPSHSVIEKGQTVTLRCDPISGHDNLYWYRRVMGKEIKFLLHFVKESKQDESGMPNNRFLAERTGGTYSTLKVQPAELEDSGVYFCASSPPLRADTQYFGPGTRLTVL.

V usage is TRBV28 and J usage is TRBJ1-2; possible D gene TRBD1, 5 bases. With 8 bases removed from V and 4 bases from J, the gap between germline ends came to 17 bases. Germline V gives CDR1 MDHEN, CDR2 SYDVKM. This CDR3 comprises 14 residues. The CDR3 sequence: CASLSVGTSYGYTF. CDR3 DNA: TGTGCCAGCTTGTCTGTAGGGACCTCCTATGGCTACACCTTC.

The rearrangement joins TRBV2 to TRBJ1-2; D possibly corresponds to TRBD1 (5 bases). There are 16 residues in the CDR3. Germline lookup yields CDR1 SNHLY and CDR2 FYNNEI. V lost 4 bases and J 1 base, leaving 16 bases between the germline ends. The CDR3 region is CASSAERGRVNYGYTF. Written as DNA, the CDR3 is TGTGCCAGCAGTGCCGAAAGGGGAAGGGTTAACTATGGCTACACCTTC.

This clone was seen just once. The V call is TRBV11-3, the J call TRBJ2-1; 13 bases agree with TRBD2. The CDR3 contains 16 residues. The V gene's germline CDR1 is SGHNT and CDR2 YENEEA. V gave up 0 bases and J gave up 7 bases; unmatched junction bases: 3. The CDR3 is CASSLEGTSGVNEQFF. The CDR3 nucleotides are TGTGCCAGCAGCTTAGAAGGGACTAGCGGGGTAAATGAGCAGTTCTTC.

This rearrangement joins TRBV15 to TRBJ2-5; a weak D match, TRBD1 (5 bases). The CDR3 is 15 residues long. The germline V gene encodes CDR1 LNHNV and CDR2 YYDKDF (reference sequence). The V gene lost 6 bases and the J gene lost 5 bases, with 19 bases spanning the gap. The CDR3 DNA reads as TGTGCCACCAGAACCCTGAGGTGGGGCCGGGAGACCCAGTACTTC. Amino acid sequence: CATRTLRWGRETQYF.

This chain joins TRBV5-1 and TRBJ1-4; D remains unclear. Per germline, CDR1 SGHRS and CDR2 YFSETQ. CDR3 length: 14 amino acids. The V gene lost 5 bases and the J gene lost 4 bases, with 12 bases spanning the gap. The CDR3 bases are TGCGCCAGCAGAACGAACAGTATTAATGAAAAACTGTTTTTT. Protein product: CASRTNSINEKLFF.

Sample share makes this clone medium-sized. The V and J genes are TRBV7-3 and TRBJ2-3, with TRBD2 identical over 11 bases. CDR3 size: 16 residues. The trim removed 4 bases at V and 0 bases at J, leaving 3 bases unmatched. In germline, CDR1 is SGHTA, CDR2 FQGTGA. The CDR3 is CASSSWTSGSTDTQYF. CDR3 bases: TGTGCCAGCAGCTCCTGGACTAGCGGGAGCACAGATACGCAGTATTTT.

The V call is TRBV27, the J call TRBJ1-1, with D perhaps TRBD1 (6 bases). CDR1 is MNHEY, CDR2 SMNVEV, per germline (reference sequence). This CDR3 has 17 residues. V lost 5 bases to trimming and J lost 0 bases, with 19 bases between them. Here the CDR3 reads CASSPTVGGTLNTEAFF. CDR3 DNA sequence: TGTGCCAGCAGTCCCACGGTCGGCGGGACATTGAACACTGAAGCTTTCTTT.

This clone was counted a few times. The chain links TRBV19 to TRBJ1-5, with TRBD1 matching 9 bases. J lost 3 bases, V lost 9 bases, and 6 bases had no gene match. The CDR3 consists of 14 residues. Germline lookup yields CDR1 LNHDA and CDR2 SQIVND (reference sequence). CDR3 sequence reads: CASSTGGPNQPQHF. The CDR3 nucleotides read TGTGCCAGCTCTACAGGGGGCCCCAATCAGCCCCAGCATTTT.

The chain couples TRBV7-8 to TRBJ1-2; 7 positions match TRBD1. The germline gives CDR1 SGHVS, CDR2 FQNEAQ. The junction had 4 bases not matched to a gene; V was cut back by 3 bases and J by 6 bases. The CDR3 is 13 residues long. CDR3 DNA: TGTGCCAGCAGCTTTCCCAGGGGGGATGGCTACACCTTC. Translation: CASSFPRGDGYTF.

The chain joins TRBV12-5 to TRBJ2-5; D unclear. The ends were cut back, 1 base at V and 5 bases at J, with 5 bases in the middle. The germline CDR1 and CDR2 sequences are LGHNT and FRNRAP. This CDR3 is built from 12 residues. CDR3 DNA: TGTGCTAGTGGTTTGGCCCGGGAGACCCAGTACTTC. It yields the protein CASGLARETQYF.

DNA for the CDR3: TGTGCCAGCAGCTCGGGACTAGTTGCTAATGAGCAGTTCTTC. Its translation is CASSSGLVANEQFF. The gene calls are TRBV7-3 and TRBJ2-1, with 8 bases matching TRBD2. The ends lost 4 bases at V and 7 bases at J; junction bases unmatched: 6. The CDR3 contains 14 residues. Germline V lookup: CDR1 SGHTA, CDR2 FQGTGA. Combining the CDR3 with reference TRBV7-3 and TRBJ2-1 gives the whole variable domain GAGVSQTPSNKVTEKGKYVELRCDPISGHTALYWYRQSLGQGPEFLIYFQGTGAADDSGLPNDRFFAVRPEGSVSTLKIQRTERGDSAVYLCASSSGLVANEQFFGPGTRLTVL.

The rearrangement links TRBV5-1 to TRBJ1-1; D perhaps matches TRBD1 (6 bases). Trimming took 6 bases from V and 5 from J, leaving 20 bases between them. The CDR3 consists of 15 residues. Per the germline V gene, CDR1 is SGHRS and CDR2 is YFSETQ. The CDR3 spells CASTQTRGRGTEAFF. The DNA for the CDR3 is TGCGCCAGCACCCAGACCAGGGGAAGGGGTACTGAAGCTTTCTTT.

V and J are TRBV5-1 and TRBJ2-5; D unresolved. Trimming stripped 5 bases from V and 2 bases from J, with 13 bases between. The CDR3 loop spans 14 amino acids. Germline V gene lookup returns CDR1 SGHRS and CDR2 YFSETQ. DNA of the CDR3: TGCGCCAGCAGACCAACAGTGTCACAAGAGACCCAGTACTTC. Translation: CASRPTVSQETQYF.

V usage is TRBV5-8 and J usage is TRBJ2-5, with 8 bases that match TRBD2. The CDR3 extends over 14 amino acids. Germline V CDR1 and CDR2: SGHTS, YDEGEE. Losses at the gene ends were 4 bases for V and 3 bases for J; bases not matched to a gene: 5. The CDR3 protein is CASSRLATEETQYF. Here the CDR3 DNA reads TGTGCCAGCAGCAGACTAGCGACGGAAGAGACCCAGTACTTC. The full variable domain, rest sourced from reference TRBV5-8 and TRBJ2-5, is EAGVTQSPTHLIKTRGQQATLRCSPISGHTSVYWYQQALGLGLQFLLWYDEGEERNRGNFPPRFSGRQFPNYSSELNVNALELEDSALYLCASSRLATEETQYFGPGTRLLVL.

As DNA, the CDR3 is TGTGCCAGCTCACCAAGGACAAACGGACCTGGAAACACCATATATTTT. Translated: CASSPRTNGPGNTIYF. The chain joins TRBV18 to TRBJ1-3, with D perhaps TRBD1 (5 bases). The CDR3 runs to 16 residues. CDR1 is KGHSH, CDR2 LQKENI, per germline. Trimming removed 2 bases at V and 2 bases at J, with 13 bases between. The full variable domain, its missing parts supplied by reference TRBV18 and TRBJ1-3, is NAGVMQNPRHLVRRRGQEARLRCSPMKGHSHVYWYRQLPEEGLKFMVYLQKENIIDESGMPKERFSAEFPKEGPSILRIQQVVRGDSAAYFCASSPRTNGPGNTIYFGEGSWLTVV.

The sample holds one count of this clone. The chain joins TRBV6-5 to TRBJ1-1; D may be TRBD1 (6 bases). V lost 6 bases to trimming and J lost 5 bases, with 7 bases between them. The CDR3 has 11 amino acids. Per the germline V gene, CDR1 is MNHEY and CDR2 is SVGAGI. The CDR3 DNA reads TGTGCCAGCAGAGGGGGTACTGAAGCTTTCTTT. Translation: CASRGGTEAFF.

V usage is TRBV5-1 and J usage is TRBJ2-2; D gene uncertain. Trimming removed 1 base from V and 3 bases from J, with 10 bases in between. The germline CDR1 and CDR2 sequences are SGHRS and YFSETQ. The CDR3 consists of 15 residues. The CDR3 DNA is TGCGCCAGCAGCTTGTCAAAGAAGGACACCGGGGAGCTGTTTTTT. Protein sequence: CASSLSKKDTGELFF.